The clone carrying this T cell receptor (beta chain) has just a few counts. Its antigen remains unidentified. These data come from a study of T-cell memory formation after mild COVID-19. About the study: Largely donor-specific TCR clusters were found.

Points from the study as a whole: Largely, contracting CD4+ clones fell within CM and EM, and contracting CD8+ clones within EMRA.

Using constant-segment primers, 5'RACE produced TCR alpha and TCR beta cDNA libraries carrying sample barcodes and UMIs. TCRdb reprocessed the 5' RACE reads with MiXCR, giving one entry per CDR3 protein. Here the sample spans about 600,000 distinct CDR3 sequences, about a fifth being singletons. This receptor was obtained from an adult woman who had mild COVID-19 (a few samples of this study predate the infection). Cell type and time point are not known. The sequencing sample was made of PBMCs or a T cell subset sorted from them (not recorded which).

The DNA for the CDR3 is TGTGCCAGCAACTCAGTAGCGGGGGTCTACAATGAGCAGTTCTTC. Protein: CASNSVAGVYNEQFF. The chain employs TRBV6-5 and TRBJ2-1, with 9 nucleotides matching TRBD2. This CDR3 region has 15 residues. V lost 7 bases to trimming and J lost 3 bases; unmatched junction nucleotides: 7. CDR1 is MNHEY, CDR2 SVGAGI, per germline.